These 30 T cell receptor beta chains share one sample of origin, sequenced in a study of CD8+ T cells in alopecia areata. RNA extraction was followed by reverse transcription into cDNA, which acted as the sequencing template. The data were produced by immunoSEQ multiplex PCR, yet TCRdb's version contains in-frame clones alone and is incomplete. This table has fewer than 250,000 clones, around 60% appearing once. Treatment in this sample: oral pan-JAK inhibitor, 5-10 mg twice daily. The sequences come from CD4+ T cells sorted from blood, collected at week 4, from a patient treated with tofacitinib. These receptors all stem from a human donor with alopecia areata.

The chain uses TRBV29-1 and TRBJ1-2; D uncertain. Deletions cut 3 bases from V and 2 bases from J, with 7 bases between. Germline V CDR1 and CDR2: SQVTM, ANQGSEA. The CDR3 contains 12 residues. This CDR3 is CSVEAANYGYTF. DNA of the CDR3: TGCAGCGTTGAGGCGGCAAACTATGGCTACACCTTC.

The chain uses TRBV4-2 and TRBJ2-2; 7 nucleotides align to TRBD1. V lost 4 bases to trimming and J lost 1 base; unmatched junction nucleotides: 3. The CDR3 has 15 residues. The germline V gene has CDR1 LGHNA and CDR2 YNFKEQ. The CDR3 protein is CASSLGTVNTGELFF. The CDR3 nucleotides read TGTGCCAGCAGCCTCGGGACAGTGAACACCGGGGAGCTGTTTTTT.

The chain recombines TRBV18 with TRBJ1-1, with D hard to call. The V gene lost 5 bases and the J gene lost 2 bases, with 9 bases spanning the gap. The CDR3 contains 13 residues. In germline, CDR1 is KGHSH, CDR2 LQKENI. Here the CDR3 reads CASSAGINTEAFF. The CDR3 DNA sequence: TGTGCCAGCTCAGCGGGAATTAACACTGAAGCTTTCTTT.

The chain is built from TRBV4-1 and TRBJ1-5; TRBD1 might be the D (5 bases). Per germline, CDR1 MGHRA and CDR2 YSYEKL. Trimming took 0 bases from V and 4 from J, leaving 10 bases between them. The CDR3 has 15 amino acids. This CDR3 is CASSQEGPINQPQHF. The CDR3 DNA reads TGCGCCAGCAGCCAAGAGGGACCGATAAATCAGCCCCAGCATTTT.

This clone was seen a handful of times. This chain connects TRBV29-1 to TRBJ2-5; tentatively, D is TRBD1 (6 bases). The ends were cut back, 7 bases at V and 2 bases at J, with 17 bases in the middle. CDR3 length equals 14 residues. The V gene's germline CDR1 is SQVTM and CDR2 ANQGSEA. CDR3: CSAGLGQFQETQYF. The CDR3 bases are TGCAGCGCCGGACTCGGACAGTTTCAAGAGACCCAGTACTTC.

V is TRBV7-9 and J is TRBJ1-2; unclear D gene. The V end lost 0 bases, the J end lost 0 bases, and 5 bases lay between the germline ends. CDR1 SEHNR and CDR2 FQNEAQ come from the germline V gene (reference sequence). This CDR3 is 14 amino acids long. As DNA, the CDR3 is TGTGCCAGCAGCTTAGCTGATTCTAACTATGGCTACACCTTC. The encoded protein is CASSLADSNYGYTF. The full variable domain, completed using reference TRBV7-9 and TRBJ1-2, is DTGVSQNPRHKITKRGQNVTFRCDPISEHNRLYWYRQTLGQGPEFLTYFQNEAQLEKSRLLSDRFSAERPKGSFSTLEIQRTEQGDSAMYLCASSLADSNYGYTFGSGTRLTVV.

This clone was seen a few times. This chain connects TRBV9 to TRBJ2-4, with a possible D match to TRBD1 (6 bases). The V end was cut by 1 base, the J end by 8 bases, with 16 bases between. This CDR3 region has 15 residues. CDR1 and CDR2 from the germline V gene are SGDLS and YYNGEE. CDR3 coding DNA: TGTGCCAGCAGCGTATCAGGGAAACAGGGTCACATTCAGTACTTC. It yields the protein CASSVSGKQGHIQYF.

A word on this clone: The sample has other DNA sequences that encode this CDR3 too. CDR3 in amino acids: CAWSVRLANYGYTF. DNA of the CDR3: TGTGCCTGGAGTGTTAGGTTAGCTAACTATGGCTACACCTTC. V usage is TRBV30 and J usage is TRBJ1-2; D uncertain. The germline gives CDR1 GTSNPN, CDR2 SVGIG (reference sequence). The CDR3 sequence is 14 residues long. Trimming took off 0 bases at V and 0 bases at J, with 8 bases between the two ends.

There are a few counts of this clone. The chain recombines TRBV27 with TRBJ2-2; 7 positions agree with TRBD2. Per the germline V gene, CDR1 is MNHEY and CDR2 is SMNVEV (reference sequence). Trimming cost V 2 bases and J 5 bases; bases outside gene matches: 8. This CDR3 has 16 residues. The CDR3 DNA follows: TGTGCCAGCAGTTTACCTAGCGGCAGCAGGACCGGGGAGCTGTTTTTT. Encoded protein: CASSLPSGSRTGELFF.

A few counts support this clone. The chain carries TRBV15 and TRBJ2-3; possible D gene TRBD2, 6 bases. Germline V gene lookup returns CDR1 LNHNV and CDR2 YYDKDF (reference sequence). The CDR3 is 16 residues long. V dropped 1 base and J dropped 5 bases, with 16 bases sitting between them. The DNA for the CDR3 is TGTGCCACCAGCAGAGTTACGAGCGGGCCGAAAGATACGCAGTATTTT. It codes for CATSRVTSGPKDTQYF. The complete variable domain, with remaining parts taken from reference TRBV15 and TRBJ2-3, reads DAMVIQNPRYQVTQFGKPVTLSCSQTLNHNVMYWYQQKSSQAPKLLFHYYDKDFNNEADTPDNFQSRRPNTSFCFLDIRSPGLGDTAMYLCATSRVTSGPKDTQYFGPGTRLTVL.

This chain joins TRBV6-5 and TRBJ1-2, with 9 bases that match TRBD1. V lost 4 bases and J lost 4; bases outside the gene matches: 7. Germline V gene lookup returns CDR1 MNHEY and CDR2 SVGAGI. This CDR3 is 15 amino acids long. The CDR3 sequence: CASSLKAGQGYGYTF. CDR3 DNA: TGTGCCAGCAGTTTAAAAGCGGGACAGGGCTATGGCTACACCTTC.

The chain is built from TRBV29-1 and TRBJ2-5, with D possibly TRBD2 on 5 matching bases. Trimming removed 5 bases at V and 5 bases at J, with 9 bases between. The CDR3 is 11 amino acids. Per germline, CDR1 SQVTM and CDR2 ANQGSEA. CDR3 protein: CSVQRGETQYF. The CDR3 bases are TGCAGCGTTCAGCGCGGGGAGACCCAGTACTTC. The full variable domain, in which reference TRBV29-1 and TRBJ2-5 provide the parts outside the CDR3, is SAVISQKPSRDICQRGTSLTIQCQVDSQVTMMFWYRQQPGQSLTLIATANQGSEATYESGFVIDKFPISRPNLTFSTLTVSNMSPEDSSIYLCSVQRGETQYFGPGTRLLVL.

This clone turned up a few times. V usage is TRBV29-1 and J usage is TRBJ1-4; unclear D gene. This CDR3 region has 12 residues. The V and J ends lost 3 bases and 7 bases respectively, with 9 bases between them. In germline, CDR1 is SQVTM, CDR2 ANQGSEA. Here the CDR3 DNA reads TGCAGCGTTGAGACCCAAGGTGAAAAACTGTTTTTT. Translation gives CSVETQGEKLFF.

This clone was seen only once. This chain links TRBV30 with TRBJ2-3; tentative D call: TRBD2 (6 bases). CDR1 and CDR2 (germline): GTSNPN, SVGIG (reference sequence). The length of the CDR3 is 12 residues. The DNA for the CDR3 is TGTGCTGCGCGGGGAAACACAGATACGCAGTATTTT. Translating gives CAARGNTDTQYF.

This clone showed up just once. This rearrangement joins TRBV6-5 to TRBJ1-2; tentatively, D is TRBD1 (6 bases). Germline-derived CDR1 and CDR2 are MNHEY and SVGAGI. V was pared by 2 bases and J by 0 bases, with 10 bases between. This CDR3 has 15 residues. In DNA form, the CDR3 reads TGTGCCAGCAGTTACGGGACATCGACTAACTATGGCTACACCTTC. It encodes CASSYGTSTNYGYTF.

V is TRBV6-5 and J is TRBJ1-5; D not resolved. Germline V CDR1 and CDR2: MNHEY, SVGAGI. With 8 bases removed from V and 6 bases from J, the gap between germline ends came to 14 bases. CDR3 length: 13 amino acids. The DNA of the CDR3 is TGTGCCAGCGCAGCGGTCATCAGTCAGCCCCAGCATTTT. The encoded protein is CASAAVISQPQHF.

The chain carries TRBV10-2 and TRBJ1-5, with D possibly matching TRBD1 (5 bases). CDR1 and CDR2 (germline): WSHSY, SAAADI. The CDR3 is 15 residues long. Trimming took 5 bases from V and 0 from J, leaving 11 bases between them. In nucleotides, the CDR3 is TGCGCCAGCAGTCGCGACAGATATAGCAATCAGCCCCAGCATTTT. Its protein product is CASSRDRYSNQPQHF.

V is TRBV19 and J is TRBJ2-5; D is perhaps TRBD1 (5 bases). Per germline, CDR1 LNHDA and CDR2 SQIVND (reference sequence). The CDR3 runs to 15 residues. The germline V and J ends were trimmed by 4 bases and 2 bases, with 14 bases remaining between them. CDR3 in DNA: TGTGCCAGTAGTACACCATTTACAGGTCAAGAGACCCAGTACTTC. Its protein is CASSTPFTGQETQYF. The variable domain in full, completed from reference TRBV19 and TRBJ2-5, reads DGGITQSPKYLFRKEGQNVTLSCEQNLNHDAMYWYRQDPGQGLRLIYYSQIVNDFQKGDIAEGYSVSREKKESFPLTVTSAQKNPTAFYLCASSTPFTGQETQYFGPGTRLLVL.

This clone was seen only a few times. This rearrangement joins TRBV29-1 to TRBJ2-5; D not certain. CDR1 and CDR2 (germline): SQVTM, ANQGSEA. There are 15 residues in the CDR3. Trimming left V 6 bases short and J 5 bases short, with 22 bases between. In nucleotides, the CDR3 is TGCAGCGTCATAAAAAGGAGAGGTCAGTCGGAGACCCAGTACTTC. The encoded protein is CSVIKRRGQSETQYF.

The chain has TRBV7-2 and TRBJ2-3; D is uncertain. The CDR3 is 15 amino acids. V lost 1 base and J lost 2, with 10 bases in between. The V gene's germline CDR1 is SGHTA and CDR2 FQGNSA. The CDR3: CASSLGGFDTDTQYF. The DNA of the CDR3 is TGTGCCAGCAGCTTAGGCGGCTTTGACACAGATACGCAGTATTTT.

This clone turned up a few times. The chain has TRBV27 and TRBJ2-7, with 7 bases identical to TRBD1. Germline loops: CDR1 MNHEY, CDR2 SMNVEV (reference sequence). This CDR3 region has 14 residues. With V trimmed by 4 bases and J by 2 bases, 5 bases remained unmatched. As DNA, the CDR3 is TGTGCCAGCAGTTCGGGACAGCCTCCCTACGAGCAGTACTTC. Amino acid sequence: CASSSGQPPYEQYF.

This chain links TRBV7-2 with TRBJ2-7, with TRBD2 matching 13 bases. The CDR3 has 15 residues. V shed 5 bases and J 6 bases; nucleotides not matched to a gene: 7. Germline CDR1 reads SGHTA; CDR2 reads FQGNSA. The CDR3 coding sequence is TGTGCCAGCAGCCCCCAGACTAGCGGGAGGAGCGAGCAGTACTTC. This encodes CASSPQTSGRSEQYF.

The V and J genes are TRBV25-1 and TRBJ2-5; D is unclear. The V and J ends lost 4 bases and 3 bases respectively, with 9 bases between them. The CDR3 is 13 residues long. Germline CDR1 MGHDK, CDR2 SYGVNS. CDR3 in amino acids: CASSGLREETQYF. Here the CDR3 DNA reads TGTGCCAGCAGTGGACTGCGTGAAGAGACCCAGTACTTC.

The table lists this clone with a few counts. The chain joins TRBV29-1 to TRBJ2-3; 10 bases match TRBD1. The CDR3 is made up of 15 amino acids. Germline V gene data show CDR1 as SQVTM and CDR2 as ANQGSEA. V gave up 0 bases and J gave up 4 bases; unmatched junction bases: 4. The CDR3 coding sequence is TGCAGCGTTGAAGATCCGGACAGGGGGGCAGATACGCAGTATTTT. It codes for CSVEDPDRGADTQYF.

This chain joins TRBV18 and TRBJ2-1; D possibly corresponds to TRBD1 (6 bases). The CDR3 has 15 amino acids. V dropped 2 bases and J dropped 3 bases, with 11 bases sitting between them. Germline lookup yields CDR1 KGHSH and CDR2 LQKENI. The CDR3 here is CASSPTGTDYNEQFF. CDR3 in DNA: TGTGCCAGCTCACCAACAGGGACCGACTACAATGAGCAGTTCTTC.

The V gene is TRBV4-3, the J gene TRBJ1-2, with D perhaps TRBD1 (5 bases). The germline V gene encodes CDR1 LGHNA and CDR2 YSLEER. The V end was cut by 0 bases, the J end by 1 base, with 9 bases between. The CDR3 spans 15 residues. CDR3 region: CASSQDNRRNYGYTF. CDR3 nucleotides: TGCGCCAGCAGCCAAGATAACAGGCGTAACTATGGCTACACCTTC.

There are a few counts of this clone. The chain joins TRBV29-1 to TRBJ1-1; D might be TRBD1 (5 bases). V lost 0 bases to trimming and J lost 4 bases, with 12 bases between them. CDR1 SQVTM and CDR2 ANQGSEA come from the germline V gene. This CDR3 region has 14 residues. Here the CDR3 DNA reads TGCAGCGTTGAAGAAGTTGGGGGGGGCACTGAAGCTTTCTTT. It translates to CSVEEVGGGTEAFF.

The chain links TRBV29-1 to TRBJ2-7, with D unresolved. V was clipped by 5 bases and J by 5 bases, with 16 bases between them. The CDR3 totals 13 residues. Per germline, CDR1 SQVTM and CDR2 ANQGSEA. Written as DNA, the CDR3 is TGCAGCGTTCGATCTATGCCCCACCACGAGCAGTACTTC. Its translation is CSVRSMPHHEQYF.

This clone was seen only a few times. The chain combines TRBV6-5 with TRBJ2-1; no definite D call. The germline V and J ends were trimmed by 0 bases and 6 bases, with 0 bases remaining between them. This CDR3 region has 11 residues. The germline V gene encodes CDR1 MNHEY and CDR2 SVGAGI. The CDR3: CASSYSNEQFF. As DNA, the CDR3 is TGTGCCAGCAGTTACTCCAATGAGCAGTTCTTC.

The V call is TRBV30, the J call TRBJ1-1, with a tentative D call TRBD1 (5 bases). V dropped 1 base and J dropped 1 base, with 16 bases sitting between them. This CDR3 contains 16 residues. Germline V gene lookup returns CDR1 GTSNPN and CDR2 SVGIG (reference sequence). CDR3 DNA sequence: TGTGCCTGGAGTGCCACTGGGAGGGGACGGAACACTGAAGCTTTCTTT. This encodes CAWSATGRGRNTEAFF.